This T cell receptor (beta chain) was identified during a study of T cells after yellow fever vaccination. The CDR3 has 15 residues. The V segment lost 4 bases and the J segment 5 bases; nucleotides outside the gene matches: 9. TCRdb fed the 5' RACE reads into MiXCR, producing one record per CDR3 protein. The sample includes almost 600,000 distinct CDR3 sequences, roughly 12% seen only once; the top ten take more than 12%. This TCR derives from a man between 25 and 39 years old who received the YFV17D yellow fever vaccine. The genes are TRBV12-3 or TRBV12-4 and TRBJ1-1, with 8 bases aligning to TRBD1. The sample consisted of PBMCs, taken on the day of the yellow fever booster vaccination. CDR3 sequence reads: CASSSSRQGLTEAFF. CDR3 DNA: TGTGCCAGCAGTTCGAGCCGACAGGGGCTAACTGAAGCTTTCTTT.